This T cell receptor beta chain was obtained from a study of T-cell memory formation after mild COVID-19. Study summary: There were largely donor-specific TCR clusters.

Study conclusions and caveats: The authors did not confirm SARS-CoV-2 specificity of second-wave clones peaking day 37.

Germline loops: CDR1 SEHNR, CDR2 FQNEAQ (reference sequence). Trimming took 5 bases from V and 6 from J, leaving 11 bases between them. This CDR3 region has 12 residues. TCRdb reanalysed the 5' RACE reads using MiXCR and keeps one entry per CDR3 protein. The repertoire holds 390,000 or so distinct CDR3 sequences, with approximately 15% as singletons. This clonotype was seen a handful of times. What it recognizes is unknown. The sequence derives from a man aged 18 to 30 who had mild COVID-19 (a few samples of this study predate the infection). Cell type and time point are not known. The sequencing sample was made of PBMCs or a T cell subset sorted from them (not recorded which). This sequence joins TRBV7-9 and TRBJ2-7, with D perhaps TRBD2 (6 bases). The CDR3 reads CASSTVGGEQYV. The DNA for the CDR3 is TGTGCCAGCAGCACCGTGGGGGGCGAGCAGTACGTC.